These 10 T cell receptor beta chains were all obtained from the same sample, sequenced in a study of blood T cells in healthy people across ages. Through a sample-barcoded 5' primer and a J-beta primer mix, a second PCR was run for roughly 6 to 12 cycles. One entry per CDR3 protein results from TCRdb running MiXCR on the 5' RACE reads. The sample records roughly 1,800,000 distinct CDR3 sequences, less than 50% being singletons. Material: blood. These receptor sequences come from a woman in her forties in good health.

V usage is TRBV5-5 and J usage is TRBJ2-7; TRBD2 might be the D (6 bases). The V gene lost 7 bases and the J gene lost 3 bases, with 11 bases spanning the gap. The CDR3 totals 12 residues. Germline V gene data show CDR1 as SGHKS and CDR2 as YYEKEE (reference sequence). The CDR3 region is CASRDSRYEQYF. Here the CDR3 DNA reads TGTGCCAGCCGGGACTCGCGCTACGAGCAGTACTTC.

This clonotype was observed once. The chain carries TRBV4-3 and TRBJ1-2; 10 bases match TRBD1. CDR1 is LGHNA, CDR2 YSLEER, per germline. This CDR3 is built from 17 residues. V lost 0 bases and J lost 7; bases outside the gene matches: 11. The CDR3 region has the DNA TGCGCCAGCAGCCAAGAACCCCGGGACAGGGGAGGCTGTGGCTACACCTTC. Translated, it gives CASSQEPRDRGGCGYTF.

The CDR3 DNA reads as TGTGCCAGCAGCTCTAGCGGCCTGGGGAATGAGCAGTTCTTC. Translated, it gives CASSSSGLGNEQFF. This sequence joins TRBV13 and TRBJ2-1; 7 nucleotides align to TRBD2. CDR1 PRHDT and CDR2 FYEKMQ come from the germline V gene (reference sequence). CDR3 length: 14 residues. V gave up 4 bases and J gave up 7 bases; unmatched junction bases: 7. Filled out from reference TRBV13 and TRBJ2-1, the complete variable domain reads AAGVIQSPRHLIKEKRETATLKCYPIPRHDTVYWYQQGPGQDPQFLISFYEKMQSDKGSIPDRFSAQQFSDYHSELNMSSLELGDSALYFCASSSSGLGNEQFFGPGTRLTVL.

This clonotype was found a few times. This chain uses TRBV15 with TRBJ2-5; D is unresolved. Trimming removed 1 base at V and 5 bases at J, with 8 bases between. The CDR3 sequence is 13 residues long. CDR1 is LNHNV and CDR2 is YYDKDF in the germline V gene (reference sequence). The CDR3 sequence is CATSRGLWETQYF. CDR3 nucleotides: TGTGCCACCAGCAGAGGGCTATGGGAGACCCAGTACTTC.

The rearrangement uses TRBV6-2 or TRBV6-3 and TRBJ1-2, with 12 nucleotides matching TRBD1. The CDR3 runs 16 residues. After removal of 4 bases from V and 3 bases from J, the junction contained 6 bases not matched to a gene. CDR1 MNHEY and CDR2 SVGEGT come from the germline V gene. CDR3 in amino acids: CASSFGTGGLDYGYTF. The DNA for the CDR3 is TGTGCCAGCAGTTTCGGGACAGGGGGCTTGGACTATGGCTACACCTTC.

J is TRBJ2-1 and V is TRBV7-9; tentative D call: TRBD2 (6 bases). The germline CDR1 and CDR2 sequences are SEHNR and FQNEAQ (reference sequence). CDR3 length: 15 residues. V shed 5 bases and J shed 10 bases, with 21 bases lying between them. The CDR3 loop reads CASSPPGTYPGEQFF. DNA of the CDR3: TGTGCCAGCAGCCCTCCCGGGACTTACCCGGGGGAGCAGTTCTTC.

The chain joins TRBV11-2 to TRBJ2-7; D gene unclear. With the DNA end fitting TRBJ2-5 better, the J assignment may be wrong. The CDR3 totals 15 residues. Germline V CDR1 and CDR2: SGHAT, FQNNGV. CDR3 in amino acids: CASSPGDIAGETQYF. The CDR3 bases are TGTGCCAGCAGCCCGGGTGACATCGCCGGAGAGACCCAGTACTTC.

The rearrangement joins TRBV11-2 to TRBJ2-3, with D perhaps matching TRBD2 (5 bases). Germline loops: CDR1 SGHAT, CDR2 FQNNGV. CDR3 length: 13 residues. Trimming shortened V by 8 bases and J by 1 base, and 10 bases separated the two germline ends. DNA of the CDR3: TGTGCCAGCGCACTAGATCGCACAGATACGCAGTATTTT. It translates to CASALDRTDTQYF. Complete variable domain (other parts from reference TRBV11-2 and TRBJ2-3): EAGVAQSPRYKIIEKRQSVAFWCNPISGHATLYWYQQILGQGPKLLIQFQNNGVVDDSQLPKDRFSAERLKGVDSTLKIQPAKLEDSAVYLCASALDRTDTQYFGPGTRLTVL.

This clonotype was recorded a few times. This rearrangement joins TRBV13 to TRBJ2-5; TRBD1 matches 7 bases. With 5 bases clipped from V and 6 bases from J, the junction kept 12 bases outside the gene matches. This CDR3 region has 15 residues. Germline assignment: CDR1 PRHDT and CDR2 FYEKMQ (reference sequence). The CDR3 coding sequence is TGTGCCAGCAGCCCGCCGACAGGGTGGATAAAGACCCAGTACTTC. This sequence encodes CASSPPTGWIKTQYF. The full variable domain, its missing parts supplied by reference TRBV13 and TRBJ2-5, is AAGVIQSPRHLIKEKRETATLKCYPIPRHDTVYWYQQGPGQDPQFLISFYEKMQSDKGSIPDRFSAQQFSDYHSELNMSSLELGDSALYFCASSPPTGWIKTQYFGPGTRLLVL.

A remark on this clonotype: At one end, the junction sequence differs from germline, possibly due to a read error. The CDR3 sequence: CASSHSIGELYNEQFF. In DNA form, the CDR3 reads TGTGCCAGCAGTCACTCGATAGGGGAACTCTACAATGAGCAGTTCTTC. The chain recombines TRBV6-5 with TRBJ2-1, with a possible D match to TRBD1 (5 bases). CDR3 size: 16 residues. The V gene's germline CDR1 is MNHEY and CDR2 SVGAGI.